Each of the 9 T cell receptor beta chains below was sequenced from the same sample in a study of identical twins. MiXCR, run by TCRdb on the 5' RACE reads, gives a single entry per CDR3 protein. The repertoire holds about 480,000 distinct CDR3 sequences, with 11% to 15% as singletons. The sample was also linked to a second study, of yellow fever vaccine responses in identical twins.

Sequenced: CD4+ T cells sorted from blood. These TCRs come from a woman younger than 30 in good health.

The rearrangement joins TRBV15 to TRBJ2-3, with 9 bases that match TRBD2. The V and J ends lost 5 bases and 0 bases, in that order; junction bases with no gene match: 15. The CDR3 extends over 19 amino acids. CDR1 is LNHNV and CDR2 is YYDKDF in the germline V gene (reference sequence). The CDR3 is CATSPGGLAGRVSTDTQYF. CDR3 DNA: TGTGCCACCAGCCCAGGGGGGCTAGCGGGGAGAGTGAGCACAGATACGCAGTATTTT.

This rearrangement joins TRBV28 to TRBJ2-7; D gene ambiguous. Germline V gene lookup returns CDR1 MDHEN and CDR2 SYDVKM. CDR3 length: 13 residues. V was cut by 4 bases and J by 2 bases, with 9 bases left in between. The CDR3 bases are TGTGCCAGCAGTTCTACGACACCCTACGAGCAGTACTTC. Translated, it gives CASSSTTPYEQYF.

This clonotype was recorded a few times. The V and J genes are TRBV6-4 and TRBJ2-7; D not certain. From germline, CDR1 is MRHNA and CDR2 SNTAGT. Trimming took off 0 bases at V and 7 bases at J, with 16 bases between the two ends. The CDR3 contains 15 residues. The CDR3 nucleotides are TGTGCCAGCAGTGACTCTAGAAGAACAGTAAAAGAGCAGTACTTC. Protein product: CASSDSRRTVKEQYF.

This clonotype was seen only a few times. The rearrangement links TRBV11-2 to TRBJ2-1, with a possible D match to TRBD1 (6 bases). The germline gives CDR1 SGHAT, CDR2 FQNNGV. The CDR3 has 14 amino acids. V lost 4 bases to trimming and J lost 5 bases, with 12 bases between them. Written as DNA, the CDR3 is TGTGCCAGCAGCTCCGACAGGCAGCACAATGAGCAGTTCTTC. Translated: CASSSDRQHNEQFF. Looking up the rest from reference TRBV11-2 and TRBJ2-1 gives the full variable domain: EAGVAQSPRYKIIEKRQSVAFWCNPISGHATLYWYQQILGQGPKLLIQFQNNGVVDDSQLPKDRFSAERLKGVDSTLKIQPAKLEDSAVYLCASSSDRQHNEQFFGPGTRLTVL.

Only a few counts were recorded for this clonotype. The chain carries TRBV15 and TRBJ2-3, with D uncertain. The CDR3 is 13 amino acids. V was pared by 8 bases and J by 0 bases, with 9 bases between. Germline CDR1 reads LNHNV; CDR2 reads YYDKDF (reference sequence). CDR3 sequence (DNA): TGTGCCACCGCAATCCGGAGCACAGATACGCAGTATTTT. Translating it yields CATAIRSTDTQYF. The variable domain in full, with the rest retrieved from reference TRBV15 and TRBJ2-3, is DAMVIQNPRYQVTQFGKPVTLSCSQTLNHNVMYWYQQKSSQAPKLLFHYYDKDFNNEADTPDNFQSRRPNTSFCFLDIRSPGLGDTAMYLCATAIRSTDTQYFGPGTRLTVL.

The V and J genes are TRBV19 and TRBJ2-3; 9 bases align to TRBD1. This CDR3 is 17 amino acids long. The germline V gene has CDR1 LNHDA and CDR2 SQIVND (reference sequence). Trimming removed 5 bases from V and 3 bases from J; junction bases left unmatched: 12. The CDR3 sequence: CASSWDTGGFKTDTQYF. Written as DNA, the CDR3 is TGTGCCAGTAGTTGGGATACAGGGGGCTTCAAGACAGATACGCAGTATTTT. Together with reference TRBV19 and TRBJ2-3, the CDR3 gives the full variable domain: DGGITQSPKYLFRKEGQNVTLSCEQNLNHDAMYWYRQDPGQGLRLIYYSQIVNDFQKGDIAEGYSVSREKKESFPLTVTSAQKNPTAFYLCASSWDTGGFKTDTQYFGPGTRLTVL.

This clonotype appeared a few times. The gene calls are TRBV4-1 and TRBJ2-7; 10 nucleotides line up with TRBD1. The germline V gene has CDR1 MGHRA and CDR2 YSYEKL. V shed 6 bases and J 2 bases; nucleotides not matched to a gene: 7. The CDR3 consists of 15 residues. CDR3: CASRWGDRGAYEQYF. CDR3 in DNA: TGCGCCAGCAGGTGGGGGGACAGGGGCGCCTACGAGCAGTACTTC.

V and J are TRBV12-3 or TRBV12-4 and TRBJ2-5, with 10 bases that match TRBD2. V shed 5 bases and J 3 bases; nucleotides not matched to a gene: 3. The CDR3 has 14 amino acids. This CDR3 reads CASSKRGGEETQYF. The CDR3 DNA sequence: TGTGCCAGCAGTAAGCGGGGGGGCGAAGAGACCCAGTACTTC.

The rearrangement joins TRBV5-6 to TRBJ2-7, with no clear D. V lost 6 bases, J lost 1 base, and 14 bases lay in between. The germline gives CDR1 SGHDT, CDR2 YYEEEE. There are 14 residues in the CDR3. The CDR3 DNA follows: TGTGCCAGCATCCGCTACGAGGTGTCCTACGAGCAGTACTTC. Its translation is CASIRYEVSYEQYF. Supplemented by reference TRBV5-6 and TRBJ2-7, the full variable domain reads DAGVTQSPTHLIKTRGQQVTLRCSPKSGHDTVSWYQQALGQGPQFIFQYYEEEERQRGNFPDRFSGHQFPNYSSELNVNALLLGDSALYLCASIRYEVSYEQYFGPGTRLTVT.